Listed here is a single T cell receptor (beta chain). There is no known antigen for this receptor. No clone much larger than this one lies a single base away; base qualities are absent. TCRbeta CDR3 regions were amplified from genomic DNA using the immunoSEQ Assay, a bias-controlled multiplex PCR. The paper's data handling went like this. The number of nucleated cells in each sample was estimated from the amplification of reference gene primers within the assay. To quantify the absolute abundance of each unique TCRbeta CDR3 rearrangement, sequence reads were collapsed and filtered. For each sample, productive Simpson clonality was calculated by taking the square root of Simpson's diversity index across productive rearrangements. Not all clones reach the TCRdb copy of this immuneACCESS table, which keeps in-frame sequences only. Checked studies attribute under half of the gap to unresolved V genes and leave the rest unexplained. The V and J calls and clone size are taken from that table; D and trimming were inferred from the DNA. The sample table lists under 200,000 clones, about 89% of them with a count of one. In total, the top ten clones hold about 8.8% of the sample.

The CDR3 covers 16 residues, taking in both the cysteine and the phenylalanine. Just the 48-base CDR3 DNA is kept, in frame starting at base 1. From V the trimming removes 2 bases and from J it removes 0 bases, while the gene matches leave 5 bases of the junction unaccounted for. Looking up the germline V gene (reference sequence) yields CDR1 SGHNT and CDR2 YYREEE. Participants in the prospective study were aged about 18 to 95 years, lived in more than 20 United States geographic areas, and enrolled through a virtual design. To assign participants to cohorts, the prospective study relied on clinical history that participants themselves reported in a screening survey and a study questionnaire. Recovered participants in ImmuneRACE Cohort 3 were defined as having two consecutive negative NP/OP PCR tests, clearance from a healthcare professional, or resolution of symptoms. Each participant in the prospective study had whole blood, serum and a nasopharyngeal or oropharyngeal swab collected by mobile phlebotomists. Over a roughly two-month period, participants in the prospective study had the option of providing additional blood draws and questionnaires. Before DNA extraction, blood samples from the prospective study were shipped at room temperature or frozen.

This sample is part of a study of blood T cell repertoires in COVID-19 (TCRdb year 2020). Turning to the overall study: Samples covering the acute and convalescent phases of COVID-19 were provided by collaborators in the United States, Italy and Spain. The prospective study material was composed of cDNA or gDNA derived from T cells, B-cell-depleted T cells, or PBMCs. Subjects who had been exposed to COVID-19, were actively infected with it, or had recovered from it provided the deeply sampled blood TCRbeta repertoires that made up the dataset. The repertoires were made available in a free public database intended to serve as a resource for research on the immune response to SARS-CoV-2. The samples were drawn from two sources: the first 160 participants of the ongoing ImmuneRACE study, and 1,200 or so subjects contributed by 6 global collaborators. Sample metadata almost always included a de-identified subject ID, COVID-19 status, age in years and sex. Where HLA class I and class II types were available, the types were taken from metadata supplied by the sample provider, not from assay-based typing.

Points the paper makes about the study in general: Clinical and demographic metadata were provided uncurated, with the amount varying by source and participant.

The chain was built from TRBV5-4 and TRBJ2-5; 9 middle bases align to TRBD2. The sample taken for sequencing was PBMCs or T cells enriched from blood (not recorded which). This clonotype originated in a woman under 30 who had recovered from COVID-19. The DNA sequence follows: TGTGCCAGCAGCTTTCAGCGGGGGGCCAACCAAGAGACCCAGTACTTC. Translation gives CASSFQRGANQETQYF. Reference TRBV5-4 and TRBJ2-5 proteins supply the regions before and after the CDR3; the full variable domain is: ETGVTQSPTHLIKTRGQQVTLRCSSQSGHNTVSWYQQALGQGPQFIFQYYREEENGRGNFPPRFSGLQFPNYSSELNVNALELDDSALYLCASSFQRGANQETQYFGPGTRLLVL.